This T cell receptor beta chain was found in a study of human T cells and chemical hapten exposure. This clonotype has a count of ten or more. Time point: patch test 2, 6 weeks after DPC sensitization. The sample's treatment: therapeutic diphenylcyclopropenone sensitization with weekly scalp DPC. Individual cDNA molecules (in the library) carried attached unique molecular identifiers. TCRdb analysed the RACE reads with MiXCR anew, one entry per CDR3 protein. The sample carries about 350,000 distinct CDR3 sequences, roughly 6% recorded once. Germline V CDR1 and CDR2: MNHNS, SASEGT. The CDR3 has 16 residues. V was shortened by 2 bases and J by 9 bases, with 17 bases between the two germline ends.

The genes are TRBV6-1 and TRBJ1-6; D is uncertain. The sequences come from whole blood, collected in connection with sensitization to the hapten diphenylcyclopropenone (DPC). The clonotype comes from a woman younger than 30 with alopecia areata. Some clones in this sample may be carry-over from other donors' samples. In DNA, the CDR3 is TGTGCCAGCAGTGAATTAATTGGGCAGGCAGCTTCACCCCTCCACTTT. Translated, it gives CASSELIGQAASPLHF.